This T cell receptor beta chain was sequenced in a study of cytotoxic CD8 clonotypes in ibrutinib-treated CLL. Regarding the study as a whole: Patients showed higher baseline clonality than age-matched healthy donors, and it tracked circulating CD8+ T-cell counts. The clonality went up when patients responded to ibrutinib and dropped back toward baseline at progression. Public clonotypes, an uncommon group, contracted or remained stable on treatment.

Germline V gene data show CDR1 as MNHEY and CDR2 as SVGAGI. V lost 7 bases and J 7 bases, leaving 23 bases between the germline ends. The CDR3 consists of 15 residues. A remark on this clone: Its antigen is not identified.

Assay: immunoSEQ multiplex PCR; the TCRdb copy retains only in-frame clones and omits some. Of about 140,000 clones in the sample, 75% to 80% were seen once. The sequence derives from a human donor with chronic lymphocytic leukemia. The chain employs TRBV6-5 and TRBJ2-7; D is perhaps TRBD1 or TRBD2 (6 bases each). The sequencing here drew on PBMCs, taken after 24 months of ibrutinib treatment. The CDR3 spells CASTPMVGGAAEQYF. The CDR3 nucleotides read TGTGCCAGCACACCGATGGTGGGGGGCGCCGCGGAGCAGTACTTC.